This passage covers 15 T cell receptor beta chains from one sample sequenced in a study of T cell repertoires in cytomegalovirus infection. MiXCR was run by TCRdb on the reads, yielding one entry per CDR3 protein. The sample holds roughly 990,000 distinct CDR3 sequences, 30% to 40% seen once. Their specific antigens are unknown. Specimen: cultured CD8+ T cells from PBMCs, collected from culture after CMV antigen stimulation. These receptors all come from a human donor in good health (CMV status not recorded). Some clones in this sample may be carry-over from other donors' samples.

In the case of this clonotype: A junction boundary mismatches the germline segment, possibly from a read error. This CDR3 is CANSYSYGALTEAFF. The CDR3 DNA sequence: TGTGCCAACAGTTACTCGTATGGGGCTCTCACTGAAGCTTTCTTT. J is TRBJ1-1 and V is TRBV6-2 or TRBV6-3; the D gene is possibly TRBD1 (5 bases). From germline, CDR1 is MNHEY and CDR2 SVGEGT. The CDR3 length is 15 residues.

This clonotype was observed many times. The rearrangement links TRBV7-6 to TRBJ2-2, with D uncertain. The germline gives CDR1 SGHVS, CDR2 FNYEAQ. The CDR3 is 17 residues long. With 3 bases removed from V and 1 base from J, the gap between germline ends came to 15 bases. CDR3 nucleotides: TGTGCCAGCAGCTTCCTGGACCCTCCACTGAACACCGGGGAGCTGTTTTTT. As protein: CASSFLDPPLNTGELFF.

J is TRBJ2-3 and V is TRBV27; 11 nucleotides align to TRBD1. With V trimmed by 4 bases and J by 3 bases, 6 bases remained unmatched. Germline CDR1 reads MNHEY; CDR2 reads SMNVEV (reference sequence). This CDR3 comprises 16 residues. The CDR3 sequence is CASSSPGTGGTDTQYF. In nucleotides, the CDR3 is TGTGCCAGCAGTTCCCCCGGGACAGGGGGAACAGATACGCAGTATTTT.

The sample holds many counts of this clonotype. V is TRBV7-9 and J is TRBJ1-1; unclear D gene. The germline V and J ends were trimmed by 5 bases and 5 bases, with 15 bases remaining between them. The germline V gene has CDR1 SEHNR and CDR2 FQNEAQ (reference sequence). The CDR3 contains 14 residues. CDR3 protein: CASSQPGRETEAFF. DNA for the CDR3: TGTGCCAGCAGCCAACCCGGACGGGAAACTGAAGCTTTCTTT. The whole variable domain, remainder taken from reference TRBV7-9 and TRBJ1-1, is DTGVSQNPRHKITKRGQNVTFRCDPISEHNRLYWYRQTLGQGPEFLTYFQNEAQLEKSRLLSDRFSAERPKGSFSTLEIQRTEQGDSAMYLCASSQPGRETEAFFGQGTRLTVV.

The chain's CDR3 is CASSPPGENIQYF. Written as DNA, the CDR3 is TGTGCCAGCAGCCCCCCGGGGGAAAACATTCAGTACTTC. The V gene is TRBV11-3, the J gene TRBJ2-4; a weak D match, TRBD2 (6 bases). CDR3 length: 13 amino acids. Per germline, CDR1 SGHNT and CDR2 YENEEA. The V and J ends lost 5 bases and 5 bases respectively, with 10 bases between them.

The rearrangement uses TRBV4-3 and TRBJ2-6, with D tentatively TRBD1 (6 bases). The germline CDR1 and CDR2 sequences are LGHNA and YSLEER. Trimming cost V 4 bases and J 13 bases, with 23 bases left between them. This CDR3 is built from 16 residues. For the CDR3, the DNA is TGCGCCAGCAGCCGCACGATCCCACAGGGATCCACGGTCCTGACTTTC. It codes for CASSRTIPQGSTVLTF.

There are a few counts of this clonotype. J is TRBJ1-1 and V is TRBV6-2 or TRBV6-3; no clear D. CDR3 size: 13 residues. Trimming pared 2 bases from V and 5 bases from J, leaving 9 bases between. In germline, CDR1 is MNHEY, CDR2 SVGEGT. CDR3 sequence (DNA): TGTGCCAGCAGTTACGAACCTGCGACTGAAGCTTTCTTT. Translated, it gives CASSYEPATEAFF.

The CDR3 region is CASSSPGQGALTEAFF. Here the CDR3 DNA reads TGTGCCAGCAGCTCACCGGGACAGGGGGCGCTAACTGAAGCTTTCTTT. V and J are TRBV7-4 and TRBJ1-1, with 12 positions matching TRBD1. Germline-derived CDR1 and CDR2 are SGHVT and SQSDAQ. This CDR3 is built from 16 residues. Trimming at V came to 4 bases and at J to 5 bases, leaving 8 bases not matched to a gene.

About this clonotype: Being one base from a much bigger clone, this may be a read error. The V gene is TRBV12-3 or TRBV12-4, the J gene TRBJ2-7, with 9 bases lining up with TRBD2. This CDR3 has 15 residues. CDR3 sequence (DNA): TGTGTCAGCAGTTCCGGGACTAGCATTATCTACGAGCAGTACTTC. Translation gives CVSSSGTSIIYEQYF.

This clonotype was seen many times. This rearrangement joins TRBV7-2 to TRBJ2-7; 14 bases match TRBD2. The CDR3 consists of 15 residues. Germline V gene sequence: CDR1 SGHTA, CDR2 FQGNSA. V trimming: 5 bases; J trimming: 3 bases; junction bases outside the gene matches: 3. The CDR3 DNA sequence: TGTGCCAGCAGCATGACTAGCGGGGGGGACTACGAGCAGTACGTC. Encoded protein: CASSMTSGGDYEQYV.

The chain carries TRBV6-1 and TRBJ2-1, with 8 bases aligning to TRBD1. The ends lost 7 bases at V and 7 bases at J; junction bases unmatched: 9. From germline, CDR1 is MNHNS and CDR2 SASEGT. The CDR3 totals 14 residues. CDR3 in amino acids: CASTDREFGNEQFF. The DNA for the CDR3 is TGTGCCAGCACGGACAGGGAGTTCGGGAATGAGCAGTTCTTC.

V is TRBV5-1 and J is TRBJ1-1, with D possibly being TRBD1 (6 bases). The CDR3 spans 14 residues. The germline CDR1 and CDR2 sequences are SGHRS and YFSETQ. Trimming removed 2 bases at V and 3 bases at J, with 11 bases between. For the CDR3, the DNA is TGCGCCAGCAGCTTTACGGACAGCCACACTGAAGCTTTCTTT. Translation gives CASSFTDSHTEAFF.

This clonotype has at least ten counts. The CDR3 protein is CAIGVPDNEQFF. CDR3 nucleotides: TGTGCCATAGGGGTTCCAGACAATGAGCAGTTCTTC. The gene calls are TRBV6-1 and TRBJ2-1; D may be TRBD1 (5 bases). Per germline, CDR1 MNHNS and CDR2 SASEGT. V lost 10 bases to trimming and J lost 5 bases, with 12 bases between them. This CDR3 has 12 amino acids.

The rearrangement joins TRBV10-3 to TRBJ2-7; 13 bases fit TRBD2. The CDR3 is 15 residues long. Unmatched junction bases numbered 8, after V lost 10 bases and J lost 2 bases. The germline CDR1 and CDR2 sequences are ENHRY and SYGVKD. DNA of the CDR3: TGTGCCACCTCTAAGGGACTAGCGGGGACCTACGAGCAGTACTTC. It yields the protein CATSKGLAGTYEQYF.

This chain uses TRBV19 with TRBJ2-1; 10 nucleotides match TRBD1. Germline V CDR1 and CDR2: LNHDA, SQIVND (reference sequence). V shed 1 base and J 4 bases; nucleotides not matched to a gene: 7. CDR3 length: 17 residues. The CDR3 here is CASSIGPGGQGYNEQFF. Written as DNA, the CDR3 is TGTGCCAGTAGTATAGGGCCGGGGGGACAGGGGTACAATGAGCAGTTCTTC.